Listed here are 3 T cell receptor beta chains from one sample, sequenced in a study of blood T cell repertoires in COVID-19. Some clones are missing from TCRdb's copy, which holds only in-frame ones; the method was immunoSEQ multiplex PCR. The sample lists roughly 96,000 clones, 82% occurring once. The specimen sequenced was peripheral blood. All receptors come from a man older than 75 with acute or convalescent COVID-19.

The rearrangement links TRBV5-1 to TRBJ2-2; D not certain. CDR1 is SGHRS, CDR2 YFSETQ, per germline. This CDR3 has 16 amino acids. V lost 5 bases and J lost 0, with 14 bases in between. Here the CDR3 reads CASRTSGLANTGELFF. CDR3 DNA sequence: TGCGCCAGCAGGACTTCTGGCCTCGCGAACACCGGGGAGCTGTTTTTT.

The J gene is TRBJ2-3, the V gene TRBV20-1; TRBD2 agrees at 7 bases. The junction had 9 bases not matched to a gene; V was cut back by 3 bases and J by 0 bases. There are 16 residues in the CDR3. Germline V lookup: CDR1 DFQATT, CDR2 SNEGSKA (reference sequence). The CDR3 here is CSASLPRGTSTDTQYF. In nucleotides, the CDR3 is TGCAGTGCTAGTCTCCCGCGGGGGACTAGCACAGATACGCAGTATTTT.

This clone was counted a few times. The chain links TRBV18 to TRBJ2-7, with a possible D match to TRBD1 (6 bases). The CDR3 sequence is 12 residues long. Deletions cut 5 bases from V and 6 bases from J, with 11 bases between. Germline values: CDR1 KGHSH, CDR2 LQKENI. Here the CDR3 DNA reads TGTGCCAGCTCAACAGGACAGCCCGAGCAGTACTTC. Translated, it gives CASSTGQPEQYF.